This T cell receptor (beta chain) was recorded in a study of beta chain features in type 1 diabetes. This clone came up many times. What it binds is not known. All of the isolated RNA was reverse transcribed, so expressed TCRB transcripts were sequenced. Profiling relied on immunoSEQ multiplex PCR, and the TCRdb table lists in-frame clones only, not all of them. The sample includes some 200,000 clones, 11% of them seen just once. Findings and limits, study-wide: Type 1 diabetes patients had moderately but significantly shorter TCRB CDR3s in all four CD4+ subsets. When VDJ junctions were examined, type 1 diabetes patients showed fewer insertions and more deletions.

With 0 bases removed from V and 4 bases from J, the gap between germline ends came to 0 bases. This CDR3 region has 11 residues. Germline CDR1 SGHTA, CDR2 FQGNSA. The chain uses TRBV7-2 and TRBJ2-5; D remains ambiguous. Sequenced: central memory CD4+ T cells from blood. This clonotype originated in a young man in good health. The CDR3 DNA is TGTGCCAGCAGCTTAGCAGAGACCCAGTACTTC. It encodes CASSLAETQYF.